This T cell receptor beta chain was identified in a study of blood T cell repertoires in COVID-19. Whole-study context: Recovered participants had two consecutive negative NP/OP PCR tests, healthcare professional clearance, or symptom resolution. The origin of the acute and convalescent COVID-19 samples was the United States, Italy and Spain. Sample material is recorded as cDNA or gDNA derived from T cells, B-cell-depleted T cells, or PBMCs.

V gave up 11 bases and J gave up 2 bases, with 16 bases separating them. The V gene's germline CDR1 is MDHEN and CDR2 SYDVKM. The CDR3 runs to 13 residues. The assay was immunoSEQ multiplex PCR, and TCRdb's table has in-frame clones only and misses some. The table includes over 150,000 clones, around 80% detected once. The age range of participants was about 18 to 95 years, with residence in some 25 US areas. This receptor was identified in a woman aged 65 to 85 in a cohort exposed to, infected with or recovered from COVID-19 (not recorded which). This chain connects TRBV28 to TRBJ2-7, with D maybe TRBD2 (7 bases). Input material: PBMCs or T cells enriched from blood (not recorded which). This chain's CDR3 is CAGGGAEPYEQYF. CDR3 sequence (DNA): TGTGCCGGAGGGGGGGCTGAGCCCTACGAGCAGTACTTC.